The T cell receptor beta chain described here comes from a study of T cells in Graves' hyperthyroidism and ophthalmopathy. The CDR3 runs 14 residues. Germline-derived CDR1 and CDR2 are SQVTM and ANQGSEA. The ends lost 7 bases at V and 2 bases at J; junction bases unmatched: 8. This clonotype occurred many times. TCR beta CDR3 region amplification was performed from RNA transcripts. The HTBI primer set served for first-round RT-PCR of the TCR CDR3. Each CDR3 protein gets one entry after TCRdb re-called the multiplex PCR reads with MiXCR. This table holds 350,000 to 450,000 distinct CDR3 sequences, around 13% found once.

This sequence joins TRBV29-1 and TRBJ2-7, with 10 nucleotides matching TRBD1. The sequence was collected from a woman between 55 and 75 years old with Graves' hyperthyroidism. Sequencing used blood. Here the CDR3 reads CSAEDRGSPYEQYF. The CDR3, as DNA: TGCAGCGCTGAGGACAGGGGGTCCCCCTACGAGCAGTACTTC.